This T cell receptor beta chain was sequenced for a study of radiotherapy plus CTLA-4 blockade in lung cancer. The wider study: Objective responses were documented in about 18% of patients, with disease control in approximately 31%.

V lost 4 bases to trimming and J lost 3 bases, with 10 bases between them. In germline, CDR1 is SQVTM, CDR2 ANQGSEA. The CDR3 runs to 12 residues. Study-wide results and caveats: Early blood T cell clone changes and increased post-radiation serum interferon-beta were reportedly the strongest response predictors. Some TCR clones had been derived from tumors. These clones expanded in peripheral blood after radiotherapy plus ipilimumab.

Measured with immunoSEQ multiplex PCR; TCRdb has only the in-frame clones, and not every one. Here the sample spans 57,000 or so clones, approximately 75% being singletons. Patients in the study, people with chemo-refractory metastatic non-small-cell lung cancer, received focal radiation plus ipilimumab CTLA-4 blockade. As concerns this clone: Its target is not known.

The J gene is TRBJ2-7, the V gene TRBV29-1; D possibly corresponds to TRBD2 (5 bases). The sample in question was peripheral blood, obtained from a patient treated with radiotherapy plus ipilimumab. The origin of this receptor is a human donor with non-small cell lung cancer who had a complete response to radiotherapy plus ipilimumab. CDR3 in DNA: TGCAGCGTTGTGACGGGGAACTACGAGCAGTACTTC. This codes for CSVVTGNYEQYF.